This is a list of T cell receptor beta chains from one sample in a study of T cell repertoires in cytomegalovirus infection. TCRdb called the reads again in MiXCR, with one record for every CDR3 protein. The data contain about 140,000 distinct CDR3 sequences, under 8.5% of them seen just once; the ten biggest clones take up under 20%. The sample was PBMCs. The receptors here all came from a human donor in good health (CMV status not recorded). Some clones in this sample may be carry-over from other donors' samples. Each CDR3 is given with its conserved first and last residue. The D gene is left open where the match is weak. Rows may omit the clone size; those that give it use once, few, many or a size class.

clone size	V gene	D gene	CDR3 length	J gene	CDR3 protein	CDR3 DNA
many	TRBV6-1	NA	14	TRBJ2-5	CASALGGLQETQYF	TGTGCCAGCGCATTAGGAGGGCTGCAAGAGACCCAGTACTTC
many	TRBV7-2	NA	13	TRBJ2-7	CASAHSTSYEQYF	TGTGCCAGCGCCCACTCAACATCCTACGAGCAGTACTTC
NA	TRBV12-3/TRBV12-4	TRBD1	11	TRBJ1-5	CASSETGGVHF	TGTGCCAGCAGTGAGACAGGGGGCGTCCATTTT
many	TRBV28	TRBD1	14	TRBJ2-7	CASSSGTGAYEQYF	TGTGCCAGCAGTTCCGGGACAGGGGCTTACGAGCAGTACTTC
many	TRBV28	NA	12	TRBJ2-3	CASSLRSDTQYF	TGTGCCAGCAGTCTCCGGTCCGATACGCAGTATTTT
many	TRBV7-2	TRBD1	17	TRBJ1-2	CASSLWTDRARNYGYTF	TGTGCCAGCAGCCTTTGGACCGACAGGGCAAGGAACTATGGCTACACCTTC
many	TRBV7-2	NA	15	TRBJ2-2	CASSWGSPNTGELFF	TGTGCCAGCAGCTGGGGGAGCCCGAACACCGGGGAGCTGTTTTTT
NA	TRBV5-1	NA	15	TRBJ1-3	CASSAQVGEGNTIYF	TGCGCCAGCAGCGCCCAGGTCGGAGAAGGAAACACCATATATTTT
many	TRBV15	NA	13	TRBJ1-1	CATTSQRGTEAFF	TGTGCCACCACCTCTCAACGGGGAACTGAAGCTTTCTTT
few	TRBV20-1	NA	12	TRBJ1-2	CSAISRGGGYTF	TGCAGTGCTATTAGCAGGGGTGGTGGCTACACCTTC
many	TRBV12-3/TRBV12-4	NA	15	TRBJ2-6	CASSQTISGANVLTF	TGTGCCAGCAGTCAGACAATCTCTGGGGCCAACGTCCTGACTTTC
many	TRBV14	NA	20	TRBJ1-6	CASSQVKWSAGETDNSPLHF	TGTGCCAGCAGCCAAGTGAAGTGGTCCGCGGGGGAAACAGATAATTCACCCCTCCACTTT
many	TRBV7-2	NA	15	TRBJ1-1	CASSLASAGITEAFF	TGTGCCAGCAGCTTAGCCTCGGCGGGTATCACTGAAGCTTTCTTT
few	TRBV6-2/TRBV6-3	NA	12	TRBJ1-5	CASSSPGQPQHF	TGTGCCAGCAGTTCTCCTGGGCAGCCCCAGCATTTT
many	TRBV10-2	NA	14	TRBJ1-1	CASSEPQMNTEAFF	TGCGCCAGCAGTGAGCCTCAGATGAACACTGAAGCTTTCTTT
many	TRBV2	NA	14	TRBJ1-1	CASTSGERFTEAFF	TGTGCCAGCACCAGTGGAGAGAGATTCACTGAAGCTTTCTTT
many	TRBV7-8	NA	12	TRBJ2-3	CASSLPGDTQYF	TGTGCCAGCAGCTTACCAGGGGATACGCAGTATTTT
many	TRBV29-1	NA	13	TRBJ1-5	CSVAGDGNQPQHF	TGCAGCGTTGCAGGGGACGGAAATCAGCCCCAGCATTTT
many	TRBV7-2	NA	17	TRBJ2-1	CASSTRNRLGILVEQFF	TGTGCCAGCAGCACAAGGAACCGGTTAGGAATATTGGTTGAGCAGTTCTTC
NA	TRBV20-1	NA	17	TRBJ2-4	CSAPPRPRILAKNIQYF	TGCAGTGCTCCCCCCAGGCCCCGGATTCTAGCCAAAAACATTCAGTACTTC
many	TRBV25-1	NA	12	TRBJ2-7	CASRQDSYEQYF	TGTGCCAGCAGACAGGACTCCTACGAGCAGTACTTC
few	TRBV20-1	NA	14	TRBJ1-1	CSARDRQLNTEAFF	TGCAGTGCTAGGGATAGACAGCTTAACACTGAAGCTTTCTTT
many	TRBV7-6	NA	18	TRBJ2-5	CASSQIRKKAGQRETQYF	TGTGCCAGCAGCCAGATTCGGAAGAAAGCGGGACAGCGGGAGACCCAGTACTTC
many	TRBV11-2	NA	13	TRBJ1-2	CASSPASNGGYTF	TGTGCCAGCAGCCCGGCGTCCAATGGGGGCTACACCTTC